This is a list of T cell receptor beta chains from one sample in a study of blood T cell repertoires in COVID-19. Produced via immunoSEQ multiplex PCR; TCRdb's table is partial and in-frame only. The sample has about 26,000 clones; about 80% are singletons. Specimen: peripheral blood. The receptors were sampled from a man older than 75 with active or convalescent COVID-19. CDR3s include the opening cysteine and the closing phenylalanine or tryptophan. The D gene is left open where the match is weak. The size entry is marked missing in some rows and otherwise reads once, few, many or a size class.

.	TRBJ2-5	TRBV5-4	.	CASSPGSTGETQYF	TGTGCCAGCAGCCCGGGGTCCACGGGGGAGACCCAGTACTTC
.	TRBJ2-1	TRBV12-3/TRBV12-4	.	CASSSGLQPQFF	TGTGCCAGCAGTTCCGGACTCCAGCCGCAGTTCTTC
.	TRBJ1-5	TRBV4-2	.	CASSQESAMRGQPQHF	TGTGCCAGCAGCCAAGAATCGGCCATGAGAGGTCAGCCCCAGCATTTT
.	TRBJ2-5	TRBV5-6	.	CASSLTGTETQYF	TGTGCCAGCAGCTTGACAGGGACGGAGACCCAGTACTTC
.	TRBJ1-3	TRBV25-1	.	CASSPEWSSGNTIYF	TGTGCCAGCAGTCCGGAGTGGAGCTCTGGAAACACCATATATTTT
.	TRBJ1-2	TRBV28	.	CASTSRGEGYTF	TGTGCCAGCACCTCCAGGGGCGAAGGCTACACCTTC
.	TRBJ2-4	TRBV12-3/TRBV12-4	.	CASRAAKNIQYF	TGTGCCAGCAGGGCAGCCAAAAACATTCAGTACTTC
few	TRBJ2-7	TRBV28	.	CAGGPAGYEQYF	TGTGCAGGAGGCCCGGCGGGCTACGAGCAGTACTTC
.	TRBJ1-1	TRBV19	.	CASRGGVRSITEAFF	TGTGCCAGTAGGGGGGGGGTACGGTCGATCACTGAAGCTTTCTTT
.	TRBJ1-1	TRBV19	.	CASSTGQFTEAFF	TGTGCCAGTAGTACCGGACAGTTCACTGAAGCTTTCTTT
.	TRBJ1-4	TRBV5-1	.	CASRQAATNEKLFF	TGCGCCAGTAGACAGGCTGCAACTAATGAAAAACTGTTTTTT
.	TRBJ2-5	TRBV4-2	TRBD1	CASSQDHRGETQYF	TGTGCCAGCAGCCAAGATCACAGGGGTGAGACCCAGTACTTC
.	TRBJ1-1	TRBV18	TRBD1	CASSQVTGLHQEAFF	TGTGCCAGCTCACAGGTGACAGGGCTCCATCAAGAAGCTTTCTTT
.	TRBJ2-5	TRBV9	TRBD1	CASSLRQGAQETQYF	TGTGCCAGCAGCCTAAGACAGGGGGCTCAAGAGACCCAGTACTTC
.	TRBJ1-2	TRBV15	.	CAAGGRRDYGYTF	TGTGCCGCCGGGGGGCGACGGGACTATGGCTACACCTTC
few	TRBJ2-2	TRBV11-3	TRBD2	CASSYTSGNFGELFF	TGTGCCAGCAGTTATACTAGCGGGAACTTCGGGGAGCTGTTTTTT
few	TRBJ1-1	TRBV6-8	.	CSSKYRTEAFF	TGCAGCAGCAAATACAGGACTGAAGCTTTCTTT
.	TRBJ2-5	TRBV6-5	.	CASSYKRGGTQYF	TGTGCCAGCAGTTACAAACGAGGCGGGACCCAGTACTTC
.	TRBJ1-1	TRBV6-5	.	CASSTQGFEAFF	TGTGCCAGCAGTACACAGGGCTTCGAAGCTTTCTTT
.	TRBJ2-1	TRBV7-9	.	CASSLTGGPSNEQFF	TGTGCCAGCAGCTTAACGGGGGGCCCCAGCAATGAGCAGTTCTTC
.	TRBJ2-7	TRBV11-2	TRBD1	CASSPRDRTYEQYF	TGTGCCAGCAGCCCCCGGGACAGGACCTACGAGCAGTACTTC
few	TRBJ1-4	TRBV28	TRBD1	CASSSTGTENEKLFF	TGTGCCAGCAGTTCCACCGGGACAGAGAATGAAAAACTGTTTTTT
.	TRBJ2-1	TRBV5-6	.	CASSLAGVSYNEQFF	TGTGCCAGCAGCTTGGCCGGGGTCTCCTACAATGAGCAGTTCTTC
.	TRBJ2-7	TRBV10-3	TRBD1	CAIRGQGLNYEQYF	TGTGCCATCAGAGGACAGGGATTAAACTACGAGCAGTACTTC
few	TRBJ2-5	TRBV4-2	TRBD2	CASSQGTSGGAKETQYF	TGTGCCAGCAGCCAAGGAACTAGCGGGGGGGCAAAGGAGACCCAGTACTTC
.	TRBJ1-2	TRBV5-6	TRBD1	CASSGTGGDYGYTF	TGTGCCAGCAGCGGGACAGGGGGCGACTATGGCTACACCTTC
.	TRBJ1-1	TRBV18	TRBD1	CASSTQGVSTEAFF	TGTGCCAGCTCAACACAGGGGGTGAGCACTGAAGCTTTCTTT
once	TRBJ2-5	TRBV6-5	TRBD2	CASCLAGARQETQYF	TGTGCCAGCTGTCTAGCGGGGGCGCGTCAAGAGACCCAGTACTTC
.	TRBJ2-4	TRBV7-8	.	CASSPWVGGANIQYF	TGTGCCAGCAGCCCTTGGGTGGGGGGGGCGAACATTCAGTACTTC
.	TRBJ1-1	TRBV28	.	CASSLSGRNTEAFF	TGTGCCAGCAGTTTGAGTGGGAGGAACACTGAAGCTTTCTTT
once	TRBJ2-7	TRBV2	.	CATSDSTYEQYF	TGTGCCACCTCGGACTCAACCTACGAGCAGTACTTC
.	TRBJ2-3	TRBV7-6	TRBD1	CASSLEQGTDTQYF	TGTGCCAGCAGCTTAGAACAGGGGACAGATACGCAGTATTTT
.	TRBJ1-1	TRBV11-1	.	CASSFRVTEAFF	TGTGCCAGCAGCTTTCGGGTGACTGAAGCTTTCTTT
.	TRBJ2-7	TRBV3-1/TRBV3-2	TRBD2	CASSPSGSKYEQYF	TGTGCCAGCAGCCCCAGCGGGAGTAAGTACGAGCAGTACTTC
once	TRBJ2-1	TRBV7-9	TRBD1	CASSSRDRKLNEQFF	TGTGCCAGCAGCTCCCGGGACAGGAAACTCAATGAGCAGTTCTTC
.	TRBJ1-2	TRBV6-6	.	CASSYGRADGYTF	TGTGCCAGCAGTTACGGCAGGGCTGATGGCTACACCTTC
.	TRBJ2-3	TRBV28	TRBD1	CASSSRQGYTDTQYF	TGTGCCAGCAGTTCGCGACAGGGCTACACAGATACGCAGTATTTT
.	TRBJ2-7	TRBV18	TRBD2	CASSPGSGGASSEQYF	TGTGCCAGCTCACCGGGCAGCGGGGGAGCATCTAGCGAGCAGTACTTC
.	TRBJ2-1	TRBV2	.	CASTQGSRPSYNEQFF	TGTGCCAGCACCCAGGGGAGCAGGCCCTCCTACAATGAGCAGTTCTTC
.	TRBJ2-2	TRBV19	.	CASSIWVGRGSGELFF	TGTGCCAGTAGTATATGGGTCGGGAGAGGGTCCGGGGAGCTGTTTTTT
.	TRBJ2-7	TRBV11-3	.	CASSPYSGYEQYF	TGTGCCAGCAGTCCCTATAGCGGTTACGAGCAGTACTTC
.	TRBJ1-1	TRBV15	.	CATSKWNRFEAFF	TGTGCCACCAGCAAATGGAACAGATTCGAAGCTTTCTTT
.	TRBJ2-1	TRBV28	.	CASSLSGSGYEQFF	TGTGCCAGCAGTTTATCGGGCTCAGGGTATGAGCAGTTCTTC
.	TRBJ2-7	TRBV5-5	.	CASSLVQEHYEQYF	TGTGCCAGCAGCTTGGTACAGGAGCACTACGAGCAGTACTTC
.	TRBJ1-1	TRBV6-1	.	CASSEALAGGTEAFF	TGTGCCAGCAGTGAAGCCCTGGCCGGGGGTACTGAAGCTTTCTTT
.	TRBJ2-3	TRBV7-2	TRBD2	CASSLALAGGSTDTQYF	TGTGCCAGCAGCTTAGCATTAGCGGGGGGCAGCACAGATACGCAGTATTTT
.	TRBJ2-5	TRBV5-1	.	CASSFRETQYF	TGCGCCAGCAGCTTCCGGGAGACCCAGTACTTC
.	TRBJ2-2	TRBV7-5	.	CARSLTGQHDLGELFF	TGTGCCAGAAGCTTAACGGGACAGCATGATTTGGGGGAGCTGTTTTTT
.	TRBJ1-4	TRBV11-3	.	CASSRTSTGPTTNEKLFF	TGTGCCAGCAGTCGTACTTCTACAGGGCCGACAACTAATGAAAAACTGTTTTTT
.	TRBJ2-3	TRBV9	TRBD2	CASSVEIGLAGGTAQYF	TGTGCCAGCAGCGTAGAGATCGGACTAGCGGGGGGAACTGCGCAGTATTTT
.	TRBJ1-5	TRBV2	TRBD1	CASSQGADQPQHF	TGTGCCAGCAGTCAGGGGGCCGATCAGCCCCAGCATTTT
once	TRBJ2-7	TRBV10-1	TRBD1	CASSESPGQQLLKYF	TGCGCCAGCAGTGAGTCGCCGGGACAGCAACTATTGAAGTACTTC
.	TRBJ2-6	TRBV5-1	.	CASSLGDSGANVLTF	TGCGCCAGCAGCTTAGGGGACTCTGGGGCCAACGTCCTGACTTTC